These T cell receptor beta chains were read from a single sample in a study of cytotoxic CD8 clonotypes in ibrutinib-treated CLL. The method was immunoSEQ multiplex PCR; TCRdb's version includes in-frame clones alone and lacks a portion of them. The repertoire holds tens of thousands of clones, with 83% as singletons. The sequencing here drew on PBMCs, taken after 24 months of ibrutinib treatment. The origin of the receptors is a human donor with chronic lymphocytic leukemia. Each CDR3 is given with its conserved first and last residue. A D gene is named only where the DNA matches it firmly. Rows give clone size only sometimes, using once, few, many, or a class for an expanded clone.

TRBV6-5	.	TRBJ1-1	.	CASSRAAENTEAFF	TGTGCCAGCAGCCGAGCAGCAGAGAACACTGAAGCTTTCTTT
TRBV29-1	TRBD1	TRBJ2-2	.	CSVGRDRAGELFF	TGCAGCGTTGGCCGGGACAGGGCCGGGGAGCTGTTTTTT
TRBV6-6	.	TRBJ2-5	.	CASSYSRPPETQYF	TGTGCCAGCAGTTACTCGAGGCCACCCGAGACCCAGTACTTC
TRBV29-1	TRBD1	TRBJ2-2	.	CSVWGTDNTGELFF	TGCAGCGTCTGGGGGACAGATAACACCGGGGAGCTGTTTTTT
TRBV19	.	TRBJ2-3	.	CASSRGGDSTDTQYF	TGTGCCAGTAGTCGAGGGGGGGATAGCACAGATACGCAGTATTTT
TRBV9	TRBD1	TRBJ2-1	.	CASSTRTGGMGETREQFF	TGTGCCAGCAGCACCCGGACAGGGGGGATGGGGGAGACAAGGGAGCAGTTCTTC
TRBV19	.	TRBJ1-5	.	CASSIATGTDDQPQHF	TGTGCCAGTAGTATAGCTACCGGGACTGATGATCAGCCCCAGCATTTT
TRBV10-2	.	TRBJ2-7	once	CASGSTYEQYF	TGCGCCAGCGGTTCCACCTACGAGCAGTACTTC
TRBV5-1	TRBD1	TRBJ2-3	.	CASRLISGTGGSADTQYF	TGCGCCAGCAGGTTGATTTCCGGGACAGGGGGCTCCGCAGATACGCAGTATTTT
TRBV4-2	.	TRBJ1-2	.	CASSQDSTNYGYTF	TGTGCCAGCAGCCAGGACAGCACTAACTATGGCTACACCTTC
TRBV9	.	TRBJ2-5	.	CASKVLETQYF	TGTGCCAGCAAGGTACTAGAGACCCAGTACTTC
TRBV18	.	TRBJ1-1	.	CASSPRQSENTEAFF	TGTGCCAGCTCACCCAGACAGTCCGAGAACACTGAAGCTTTCTTT
TRBV28	.	TRBJ2-3	.	CASRTGPTTDTQYF	TGTGCCAGCAGAACAGGGCCCACCACAGATACGCAGTATTTT
TRBV7-2	TRBD1	TRBJ2-7	.	CASSLPTGASGEQYF	TGTGCCAGCAGCTTGCCGACAGGGGCGTCTGGGGAGCAGTACTTC
TRBV7-6	.	TRBJ2-5	.	CASSPTYSRGQETQYF	TGTGCCAGCAGCCCGACATACTCAAGAGGGCAAGAGACCCAGTACTTC
TRBV12-2	.	TRBJ2-1	.	CASRLAPVSYNEQFF	TGTGCAAGTCGCTTAGCGCCGGTCTCCTACAATGAGCAGTTCTTC
TRBV10-3	.	TRBJ2-5	.	CAISESRQETQYF	TGTGCCATCAGTGAGAGCCGTCAAGAGACCCAGTACTTC
TRBV6-6	TRBD1	TRBJ2-5	.	CASSSNGQGGETQYF	TGTGCCAGCAGCAGCAACGGACAGGGCGGGGAGACCCAGTACTTC
TRBV19	TRBD1	TRBJ2-3	.	CASSGQGEGTDTQYF	TGTGCCAGTAGTGGACAGGGGGAAGGCACAGATACGCAGTATTTT
TRBV4-1	.	TRBJ1-1	few	CASSQLRKNTEAFF	TGCGCCAGCAGCCAACTGAGGAAGAACACTGAAGCTTTCTTT
TRBV28	.	TRBJ1-2	.	CASTTNWGSGGDYGYTF	TGTGCCAGCACCACTAATTGGGGATCGGGGGGCGACTATGGCTACACCTTC
TRBV2	TRBD2	TRBJ2-7	few	CASNPSGSYEQYF	TGTGCCAGCAATCCTAGCGGATCCTACGAGCAGTACTTC
TRBV5-1	TRBD2	TRBJ2-1	.	CASSFGTSVNEQFF	TGCGCCAGCAGCTTTGGGACTAGTGTAAATGAGCAGTTCTTC
TRBV6-6	.	TRBJ1-1	.	CASSFQGGTEAFF	TGTGCCAGCAGTTTCCAAGGTGGGACTGAAGCTTTCTTT
TRBV30	.	TRBJ1-1	few	CAWSVLGETEAFF	TGTGCCTGGAGTGTCTTGGGGGAAACTGAAGCTTTCTTT
TRBV27	TRBD1	TRBJ1-5	.	CASSLWGDRDSDQPQHF	TGTGCCAGCAGTTTATGGGGTGACAGGGACTCGGATCAGCCCCAGCATTTT
TRBV6-6	.	TRBJ2-7	few	CASTQDGKSSYEQYF	TGTGCCAGCACCCAAGACGGGAAGAGCTCCTACGAGCAGTACTTC
TRBV7-9	TRBD1	TRBJ2-3	.	CASSSMGQGVSWTDTQYF	TGTGCCAGCAGCTCGATGGGACAGGGGGTGAGTTGGACAGATACGCAGTATTTT
TRBV11-3	.	TRBJ2-1	.	CASSPGGGSAHNEQFF	TGTGCCAGCAGCCCGGGGGGCGGGAGTGCACACAATGAGCAGTTCTTC
TRBV14	.	TRBJ2-7	.	CASSRALGATYEQYF	TGTGCCAGCAGCCGCGCCCTGGGAGCGACCTACGAGCAGTACTTC
TRBV5-6	TRBD1	TRBJ1-1	.	CASSPGGTLNTEAFF	TGTGCCAGCAGTCCAGGGGGTACCTTGAACACTGAAGCTTTCTTT
TRBV28	TRBD1	TRBJ1-1	.	CASRPQGAGRTEAFF	TGTGCCAGCAGACCACAGGGGGCAGGGCGCACTGAAGCTTTCTTT
TRBV6-5	TRBD2	TRBJ2-4	.	CASSYSPSGAKNIQYF	TGTGCCAGCAGTTACTCACCTAGCGGAGCCAAAAACATTCAGTACTTC
TRBV5-1	.	TRBJ2-3	.	CASSITGSTDTQYF	TGCGCCAGCAGCATAACAGGGTCCACAGATACGCAGTATTTT
TRBV27	TRBD2	TRBJ2-1	.	CASSLGLAGGYNEQFF	TGTGCCAGCAGCCTGGGACTAGCGGGGGGGTACAATGAGCAGTTCTTC
TRBV30	TRBD2	TRBJ2-3	.	CAWSAGAGRPYTQYF	TGTGCCTGGAGTGCAGGAGCGGGGCGCCCCTATACGCAGTATTTT
TRBV5-6	.	TRBJ1-2	.	CASSLAGAGYGYTF	TGTGCCAGCAGCTTGGCAGGGGCCGGCTATGGCTACACCTTC
TRBV19	.	TRBJ1-1	.	CACTGDMNTEAFF	TGTGCTTGTACAGGCGATATGAACACTGAAGCTTTCTTT
TRBV2	TRBD2	TRBJ2-5	.	CASSQNGGSETQYF	TGTGCCAGCAGCCAAAACGGGGGGTCTGAGACCCAGTACTTC
TRBV30	.	TRBJ2-5	.	CAWSVGSTETQYF	TGTGCCTGGAGTGTCGGATCTACCGAGACCCAGTACTTC
TRBV19	TRBD2	TRBJ2-7	once	CASSLRNSGNPYEQYF	TGTGCCAGTAGTCTCCGGAATAGCGGGAACCCCTACGAGCAGTACTTC
TRBV6-1	TRBD2	TRBJ2-7	.	CASSQRELYEQYF	TGTGCCAGCAGTCAGCGGGAGCTCTACGAGCAGTACTTC
TRBV7-2	TRBD2	TRBJ2-7	.	CASSKTGASGNYEQYF	TGTGCCAGCAGCAAAACCGGGGCTAGCGGTAACTACGAGCAGTACTTC
TRBV7-3	.	TRBJ2-1	.	CASSPSGPGEQFF	TGTGCCAGCAGCCCCTCCGGACCGGGTGAGCAGTTCTTC
TRBV10-3	TRBD2	TRBJ2-2	.	CAISPPTSGGTGELFF	TGTGCCATCAGTCCCCCGACTAGCGGAGGAACCGGGGAGCTGTTTTTT
TRBV6-6	TRBD1	TRBJ1-5	.	CASSWDRESKPQHF	TGTGCCAGCAGTTGGGACAGGGAATCCAAGCCCCAGCATTTT
TRBV2	TRBD2	TRBJ2-3	.	CASNPLAGGHSGADTQYF	TGTGCCAGCAATCCACTAGCGGGAGGTCATTCAGGTGCAGATACGCAGTATTTT
TRBV27	TRBD1	TRBJ2-3	.	CASSPRTGGRTDTQYF	TGTGCCAGCAGTCCCAGGACAGGGGGAAGAACAGATACGCAGTATTTT
TRBV11-2	TRBD1	TRBJ2-3	.	CASRTGQGSTDTQYF	TGTGCCAGCAGGACCGGACAGGGAAGCACAGATACGCAGTATTTT
TRBV19	TRBD2	TRBJ2-1	.	CASSSPSGSKNEQFF	TGTGCCAGTAGTAGCCCAAGCGGGAGTAAGAATGAGCAGTTCTTC
TRBV30	.	TRBJ2-1	.	CAWIRVNEQFF	TGTGCCTGGATAAGGGTTAATGAGCAGTTCTTC